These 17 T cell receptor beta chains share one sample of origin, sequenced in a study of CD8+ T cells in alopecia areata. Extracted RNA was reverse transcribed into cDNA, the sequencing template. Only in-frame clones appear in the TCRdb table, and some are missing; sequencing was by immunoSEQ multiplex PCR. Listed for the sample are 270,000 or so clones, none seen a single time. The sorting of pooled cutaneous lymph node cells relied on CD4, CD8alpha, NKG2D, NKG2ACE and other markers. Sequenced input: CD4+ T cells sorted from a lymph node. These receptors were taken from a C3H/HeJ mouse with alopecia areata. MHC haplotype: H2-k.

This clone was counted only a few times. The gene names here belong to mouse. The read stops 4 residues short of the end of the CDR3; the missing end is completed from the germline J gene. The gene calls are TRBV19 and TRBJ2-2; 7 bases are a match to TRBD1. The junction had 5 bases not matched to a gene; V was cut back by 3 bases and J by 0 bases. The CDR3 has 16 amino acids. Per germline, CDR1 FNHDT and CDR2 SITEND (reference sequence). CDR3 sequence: CASSKETGSNTGQLYF. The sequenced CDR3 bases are TGTGCCAGCAGTAAAGAGACAGGGTCAAACACCGGG.

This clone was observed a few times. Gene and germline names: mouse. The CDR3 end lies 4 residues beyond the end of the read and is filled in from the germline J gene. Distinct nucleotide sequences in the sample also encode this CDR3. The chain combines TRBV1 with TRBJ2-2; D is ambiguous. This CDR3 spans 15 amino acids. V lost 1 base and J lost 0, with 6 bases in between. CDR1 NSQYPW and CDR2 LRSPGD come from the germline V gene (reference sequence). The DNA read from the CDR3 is TGCACCTGCAGTGCAGCAGGAGCAAACACCGGG. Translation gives CTCSAAGANTG. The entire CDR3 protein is CTCSAAGANTGQLYF.

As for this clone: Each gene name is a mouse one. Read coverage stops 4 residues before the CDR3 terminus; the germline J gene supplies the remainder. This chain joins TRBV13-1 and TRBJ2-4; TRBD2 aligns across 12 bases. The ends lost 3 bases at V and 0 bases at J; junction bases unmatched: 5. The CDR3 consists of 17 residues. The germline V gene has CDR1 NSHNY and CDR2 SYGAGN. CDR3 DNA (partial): TGTGCCAGCAGTGTAGGACTGGGGGGGGTCAGTCAAAAC. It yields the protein CASSVGLGGVSQN. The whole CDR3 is CASSVGLGGVSQNTLYF.

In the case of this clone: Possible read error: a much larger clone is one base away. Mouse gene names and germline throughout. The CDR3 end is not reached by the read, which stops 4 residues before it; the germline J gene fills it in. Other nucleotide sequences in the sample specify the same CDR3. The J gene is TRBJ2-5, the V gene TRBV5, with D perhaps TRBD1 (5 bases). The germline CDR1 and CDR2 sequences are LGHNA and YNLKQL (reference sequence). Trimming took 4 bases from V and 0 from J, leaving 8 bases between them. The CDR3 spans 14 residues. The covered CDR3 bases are TGTGCCAGCAGCCCAGACAGTAACCAAGAC. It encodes CASSPDSNQD. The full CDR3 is CASSPDSNQDTQYF.

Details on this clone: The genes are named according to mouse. The part of the CDR3 DNA that was read is TGTGCTAGCAGTTTATCGGCAGGGAACTATGCT. Its translation is CASSLSAGNYA. The whole CDR3 region reads CASSLSAGNYAEQFF. V usage is TRBV29 and J usage is TRBJ2-1, with a possible D match to TRBD1 (5 bases). The DNA ends 4 residues before the CDR3 does, and the rest of the CDR3 is filled in from the germline J gene. The CDR3 loop spans 15 amino acids. The germline CDR1 and CDR2 sequences are MSHET and SYDVDS. V lost 0 bases to trimming and J lost 1 base, with 7 bases between them.

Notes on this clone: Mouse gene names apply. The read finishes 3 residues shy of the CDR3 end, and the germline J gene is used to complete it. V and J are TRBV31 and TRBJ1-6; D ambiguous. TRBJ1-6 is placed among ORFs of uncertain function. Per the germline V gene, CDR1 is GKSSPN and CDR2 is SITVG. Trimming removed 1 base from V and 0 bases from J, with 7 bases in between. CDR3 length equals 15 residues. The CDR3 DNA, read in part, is TGTGCCTGGAGTCCCTCCTCTTCCTATAATTCGCCC. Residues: CAWSPSSSYNSP. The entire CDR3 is CAWSPSSSYNSPLYF.

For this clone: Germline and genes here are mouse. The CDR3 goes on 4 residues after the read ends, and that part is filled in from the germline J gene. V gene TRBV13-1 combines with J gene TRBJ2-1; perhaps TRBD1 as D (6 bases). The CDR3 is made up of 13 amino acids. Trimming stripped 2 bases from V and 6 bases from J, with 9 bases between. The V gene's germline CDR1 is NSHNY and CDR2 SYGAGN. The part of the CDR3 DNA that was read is TGTGCCAGCAGTGACAGGGGTAGTGCT. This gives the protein CASSDRGSA. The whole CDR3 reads CASSDRGSAEQFF.

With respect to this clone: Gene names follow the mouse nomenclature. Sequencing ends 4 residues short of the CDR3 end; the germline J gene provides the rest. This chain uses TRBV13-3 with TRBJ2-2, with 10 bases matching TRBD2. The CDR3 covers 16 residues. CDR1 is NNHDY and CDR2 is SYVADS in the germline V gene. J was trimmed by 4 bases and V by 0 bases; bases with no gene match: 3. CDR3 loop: CASSDEPGGATGQLYF. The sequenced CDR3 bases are TGTGCCAGCAGTGATGAACCTGGGGGGGCCACCGGG. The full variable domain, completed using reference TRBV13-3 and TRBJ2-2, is EAAVTQSPRSKVAVTGGKVTLSCHQTNNHDYMYWYRQDTGHGLRLIHYSYVADSTEKGDIPDGYKASRPSQENFSLILELASLSQTAVYFCASSDEPGGATGQLYFGEGSKLTVL.

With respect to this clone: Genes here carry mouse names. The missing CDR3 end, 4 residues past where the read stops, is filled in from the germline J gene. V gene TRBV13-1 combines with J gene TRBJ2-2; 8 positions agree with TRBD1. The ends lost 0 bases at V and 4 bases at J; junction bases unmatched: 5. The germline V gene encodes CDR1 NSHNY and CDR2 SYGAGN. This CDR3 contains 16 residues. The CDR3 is CASSDARTGSTGQLYF. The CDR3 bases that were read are TGTGCCAGCAGTGATGCAAGGACAGGGAGCACCGGG.

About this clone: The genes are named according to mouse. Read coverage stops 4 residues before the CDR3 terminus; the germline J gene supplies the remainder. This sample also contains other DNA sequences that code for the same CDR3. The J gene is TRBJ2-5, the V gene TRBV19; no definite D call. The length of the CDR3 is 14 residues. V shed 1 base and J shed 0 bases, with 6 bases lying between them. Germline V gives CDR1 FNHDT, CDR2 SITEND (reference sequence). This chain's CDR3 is CASSINGNQDTQYF. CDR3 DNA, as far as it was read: TGTGCCAGCAGTATAAATGGTAACCAAGAC.

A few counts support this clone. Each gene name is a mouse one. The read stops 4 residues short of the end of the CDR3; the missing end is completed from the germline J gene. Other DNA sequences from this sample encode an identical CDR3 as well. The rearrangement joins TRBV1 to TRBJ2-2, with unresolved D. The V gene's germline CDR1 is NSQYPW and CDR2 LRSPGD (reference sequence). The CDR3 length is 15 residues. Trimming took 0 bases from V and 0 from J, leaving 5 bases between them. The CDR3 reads CTCSADSANTGQLYF. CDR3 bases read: TGCACCTGCAGTGCAGACAGCGCAAACACCGGG.

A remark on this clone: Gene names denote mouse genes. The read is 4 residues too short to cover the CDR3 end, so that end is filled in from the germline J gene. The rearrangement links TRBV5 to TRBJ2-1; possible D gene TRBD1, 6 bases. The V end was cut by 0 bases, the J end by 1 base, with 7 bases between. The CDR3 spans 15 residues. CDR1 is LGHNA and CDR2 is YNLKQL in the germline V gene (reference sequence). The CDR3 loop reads CASSQEDRNYAEQFF. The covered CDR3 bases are TGTGCCAGCAGCCAAGAGGACAGAAACTATGCT.

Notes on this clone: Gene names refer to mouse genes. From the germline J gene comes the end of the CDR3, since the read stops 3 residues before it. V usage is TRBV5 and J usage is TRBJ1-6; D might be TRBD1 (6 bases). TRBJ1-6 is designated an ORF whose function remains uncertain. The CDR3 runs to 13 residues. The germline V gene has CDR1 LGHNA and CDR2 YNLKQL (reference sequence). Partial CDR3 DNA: TGTGCCAGCAGCCAAGTACTGGGGGGGCGC. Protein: CASSQVLGGR. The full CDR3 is CASSQVLGGRLYF.

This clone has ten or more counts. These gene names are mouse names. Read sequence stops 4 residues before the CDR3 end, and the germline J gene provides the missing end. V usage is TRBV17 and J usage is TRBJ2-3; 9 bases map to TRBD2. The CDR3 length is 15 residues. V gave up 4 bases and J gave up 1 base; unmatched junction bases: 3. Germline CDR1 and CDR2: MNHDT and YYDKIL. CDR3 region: CASSMWGGGAETLYF. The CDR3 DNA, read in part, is TGTGCTAGCAGTATGTGGGGGGGCGGTGCAGAA.

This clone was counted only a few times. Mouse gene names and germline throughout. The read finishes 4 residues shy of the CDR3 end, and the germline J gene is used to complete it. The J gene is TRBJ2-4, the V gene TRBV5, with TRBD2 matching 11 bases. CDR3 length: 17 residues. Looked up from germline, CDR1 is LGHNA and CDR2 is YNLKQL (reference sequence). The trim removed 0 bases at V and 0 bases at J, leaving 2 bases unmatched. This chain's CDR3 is CASSQDGDWGSQNTLYF. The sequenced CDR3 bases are TGTGCCAGCAGCCAAGATGGGGACTGGGGGAGTCAAAAC.

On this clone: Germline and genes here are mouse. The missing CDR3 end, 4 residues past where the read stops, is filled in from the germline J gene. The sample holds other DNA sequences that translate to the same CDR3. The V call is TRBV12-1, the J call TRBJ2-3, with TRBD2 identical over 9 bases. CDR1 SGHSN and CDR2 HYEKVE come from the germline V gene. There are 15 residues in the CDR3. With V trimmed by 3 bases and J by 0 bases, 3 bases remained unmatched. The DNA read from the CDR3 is TGTGCCAGCTCTGTGACTGGGGGTAGTGCAGAA. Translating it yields CASSVTGGSAE. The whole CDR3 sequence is CASSVTGGSAETLYF.

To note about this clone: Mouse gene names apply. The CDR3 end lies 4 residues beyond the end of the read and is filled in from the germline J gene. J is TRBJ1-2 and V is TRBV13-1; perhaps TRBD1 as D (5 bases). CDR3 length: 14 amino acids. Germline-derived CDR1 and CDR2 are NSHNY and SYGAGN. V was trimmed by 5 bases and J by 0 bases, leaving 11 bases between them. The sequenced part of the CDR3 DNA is TGTGCCAGCAGCCCTGACAGTGCAAACTCC. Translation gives CASSPDSANS. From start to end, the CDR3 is CASSPDSANSDYTF.